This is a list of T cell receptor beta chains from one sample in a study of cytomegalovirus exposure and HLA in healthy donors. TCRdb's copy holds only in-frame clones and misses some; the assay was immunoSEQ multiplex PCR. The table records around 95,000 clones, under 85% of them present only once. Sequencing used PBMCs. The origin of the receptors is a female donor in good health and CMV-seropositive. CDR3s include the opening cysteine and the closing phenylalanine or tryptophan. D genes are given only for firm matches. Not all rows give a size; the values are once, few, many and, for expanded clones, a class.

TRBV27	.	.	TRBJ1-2	CASLSYGGGYTF	TGTGCCAGCTTATCTTACGGGGGTGGCTACACCTTC
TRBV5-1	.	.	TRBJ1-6	CASSLEGIRIGDSPLHF	TGCGCCAGCAGCTTGGAGGGTATCAGAATCGGGGATTCACCCCTCCACTTT
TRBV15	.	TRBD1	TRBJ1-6	CATSRGSDRGRSPLHF	TGTGCCACCAGCAGAGGGAGCGACAGGGGGCGTTCACCCCTCCACTTT
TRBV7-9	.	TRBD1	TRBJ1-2	CASSLGTGNGYTF	TGTGCCAGCAGCTTAGGGACAGGGAATGGCTACACCTTC
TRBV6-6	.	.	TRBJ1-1	CASSPLWNTEAFF	TGTGCCAGCAGTCCCCTCTGGAACACTGAAGCTTTCTTT
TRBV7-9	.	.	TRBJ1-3	CASRSDKDSGNTIYF	TGTGCCAGCAGATCCGACAAGGACTCTGGAAACACCATATATTTT
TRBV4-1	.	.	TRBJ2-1	CASSQVRTIGEQFF	TGCGCCAGCAGCCAAGTTAGAACTATCGGTGAGCAGTTCTTC
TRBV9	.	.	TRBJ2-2	CASSVGLAIDTGELFF	TGTGCCAGCAGCGTAGGGCTAGCGATAGACACCGGGGAACTGTTTTTT
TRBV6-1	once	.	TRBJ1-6	CASRNVGGSPLHF	TGTGCCAGCAGAAATGTGGGGGGGTCACCCCTCCACTTT
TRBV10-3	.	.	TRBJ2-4	CAISDVERRPAKNIQYF	TGTGCCATCAGTGATGTTGAGCGGCGACCAGCCAAAAACATTCAGTACTTC
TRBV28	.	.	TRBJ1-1	CASSLMDSVNTEAFF	TGTGCCAGCAGTTTGATGGACAGCGTAAACACTGAAGCTTTCTTT
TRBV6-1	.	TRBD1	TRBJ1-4	CASREDYRGANEKLFF	TGTGCCAGCAGGGAAGACTACAGGGGAGCTAATGAAAAACTGTTTTTT
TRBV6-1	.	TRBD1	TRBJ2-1	CASSERGPGTGADEQFF	TGTGCCAGCAGTGAACGGGGCCCCGGGACAGGGGCCGATGAGCAGTTCTTC
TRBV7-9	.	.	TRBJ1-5	CASSSQGGNQPQHF	TGTGCCAGCAGCTCACAGGGCGGCAATCAGCCCCAGCATTTT
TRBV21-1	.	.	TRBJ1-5	CASSRRKQPGQGHYSNQPQHF	TGTGCCAGCAGCCGACGTAAGCAACCGGGACAGGGACATTATAGCAATCAGCCCCAGCATTTT
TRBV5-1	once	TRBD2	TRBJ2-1	CASSSERPLAGGSYNEQFF	TGCGCCAGCAGCTCCGAAAGGCCGCTAGCGGGAGGCTCCTACAATGAGCAGTTCTTC
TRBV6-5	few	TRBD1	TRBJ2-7	CASSYLGTGLSYEQYF	TGTGCCAGCAGTTATTTGGGGACAGGACTTTCCTACGAGCAGTACTTC
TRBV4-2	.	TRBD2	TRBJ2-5	CASSQATSGSEETQYF	TGTGCCAGCAGCCAAGCGACTAGCGGGAGCGAAGAGACCCAGTACTTC
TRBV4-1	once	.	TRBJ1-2	CASSQDSNYGYTF	TGCGCCAGCAGCCAAGATAGTAACTATGGCTACACCTTC
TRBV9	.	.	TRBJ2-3	CASSVEFRGNADTQYF	TGTGCCAGCAGCGTAGAGTTTCGAGGGAACGCGGATACGCAGTATTTT
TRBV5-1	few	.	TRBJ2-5	CASSWGVGSQETQYF	TGCGCCAGCAGCTGGGGGGTCGGGAGCCAAGAGACCCAGTACTTC
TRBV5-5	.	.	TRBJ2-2	CASNPVGGAGELFF	TGTGCCAGCAACCCTGTGGGGGGAGCCGGGGAGCTGTTTTTT
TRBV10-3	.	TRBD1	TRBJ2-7	CAISEFPGQGAWEQYF	TGTGCCATCAGTGAGTTCCCGGGACAGGGGGCTTGGGAGCAGTACTTC
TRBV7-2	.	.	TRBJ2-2	CASSLAGVTGELFF	TGTGCCAGCAGCTTAGCGGGAGTCACCGGGGAGCTGTTTTTT
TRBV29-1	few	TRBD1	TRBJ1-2	CSVDSPGGGLYGYTF	TGCAGCGTTGATTCGCCAGGGGGCGGACTCTATGGCTACACCTTC
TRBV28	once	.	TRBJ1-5	CASTLTRINQPQHF	TGTGCCAGCACCTTAACAAGAATCAATCAGCCCCAGCATTTT
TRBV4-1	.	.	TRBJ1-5	CASSRTLSNQPQHF	TGCGCCAGCAGCCGGACACTGAGCAATCAGCCCCAGCATTTT
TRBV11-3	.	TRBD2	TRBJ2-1	CASSWTSGRYSANEQFF	TGTGCCAGCAGCTGGACTAGCGGGAGGTATTCCGCCAATGAGCAGTTCTTC
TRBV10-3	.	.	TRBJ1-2	CAITFGGWNYGYTF	TGTGCCATCACTTTTGGGGGCTGGAACTATGGCTACACCTTC
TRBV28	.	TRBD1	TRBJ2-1	CASRAPGRGSDEQFF	TGTGCCAGCCGGGCACCCGGCAGGGGGTCCGATGAGCAGTTCTTC
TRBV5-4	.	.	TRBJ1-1	CASSSSNFAEAFF	TGTGCCAGCAGCTCTTCGAACTTTGCTGAAGCTTTCTTT
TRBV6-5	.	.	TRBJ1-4	CASSYGLGQKLFF	TGTGCCAGCAGTTACGGATTGGGCCAAAAACTGTTTTTT
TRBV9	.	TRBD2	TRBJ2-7	CASSPLAENYEQYF	TGTGCCAGCAGCCCCCTAGCGGAGAATTACGAGCAGTACTTC
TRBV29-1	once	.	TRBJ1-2	CSVAESLEGYTF	TGCAGCGTTGCAGAGTCGTTAGAGGGCTACACCTTC
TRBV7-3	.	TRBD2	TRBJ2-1	CASSLNRPGGPGNEQFF	TGTGCCAGCAGCTTAAATCGTCCGGGAGGGCCCGGGAATGAGCAGTTCTTC
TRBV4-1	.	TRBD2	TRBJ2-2	CASSQPLRGVAGDTGELFF	TGCGCCAGCAGCCAACCCCTGCGGGGAGTAGCGGGCGACACCGGGGAGCTGTTTTTT
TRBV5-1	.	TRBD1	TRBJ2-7	CASSSVLGQGSEQYF	TGCGCCAGCAGCTCGGTTCTGGGACAGGGGAGCGAGCAGTACTTC
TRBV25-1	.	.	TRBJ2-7	CASSATYEQYF	TGTGCCAGCAGTGCCACCTACGAGCAGTACTTC
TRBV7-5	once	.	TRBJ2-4	CVRSLGDSLAKNIQYF	TGTGTCAGAAGCTTAGGTGACAGCCTAGCCAAAAACATTCAGTACTTC
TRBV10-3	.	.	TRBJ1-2	CAISEEGEWIYTF	TGTGCCATCTCGGAGGAGGGCGAGTGGATCTACACCTTC
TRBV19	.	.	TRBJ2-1	CASSSINEQFF	TGTGCCAGTAGTAGTATTAATGAGCAGTTCTTC
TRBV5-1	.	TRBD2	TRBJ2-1	CASSLAGGANNEQFF	TGCGCCAGCAGCTTGGCCGGGGGGGCCAACAATGAGCAGTTCTTC
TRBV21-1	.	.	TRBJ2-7	CASSKKREAGAHYEQYF	TGTGCCAGCAGCAAAAAGAGGGAAGCGGGAGCCCACTACGAGCAGTACTTC
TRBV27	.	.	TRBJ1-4	CASSLLQSNEKLFF	TGTGCCAGCAGTTTATTGCAGTCTAATGAAAAACTGTTTTTT
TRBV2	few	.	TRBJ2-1	CASSEEEVYNEQFF	TGTGCCAGCAGTGAAGAAGAGGTATACAATGAGCAGTTCTTC